This entry is about one T cell receptor (beta chain). Antigen: not known. These data come from a study of graft-versus-host responses after intestinal transplantation. Produced via immunoSEQ multiplex PCR; TCRdb's table is partial and in-frame only. The sample yields tens of thousands of clones, around 87% seen once. The J segment lost 4 bases and the V segment lost 3 bases, leaving 13 bases of the junction unmatched. The CDR3 spans 17 residues. Germline CDR1 and CDR2: LGHNA and YNFKEQ. Findings and limits, study-wide: Levels of circulating GvH clones at their peak were associated with early post-transplant HvG declines.

This sample comprised unstimulated CD8+ T cells sorted from spleen or lymph node cells, obtained before transplant. The receptor comes from a human donor who was the organ donor for an intestinal transplant. This sequence joins TRBV4-2 and TRBJ1-2; 8 nucleotides match TRBD1. The CDR3 region is CASSHSTLQDRGYGYTF. In DNA form, the CDR3 reads TGTGCCAGCAGCCACTCCACACTTCAAGACAGGGGCTATGGCTACACCTTC.